These T cell receptor beta chains were read from a single sample in a study of CD8 T cells in ankylosing spondylitis. TCRdb passed the 5' RACE reads through MiXCR, listing each CDR3 protein once. Of hundreds of thousands of distinct CDR3 sequences in the sample, approximately 10% were seen once. Sequences were obtained from blood, either unsorted or a sorted T cell fraction (not recorded which). The receptors were gathered from a male donor with ankylosing spondylitis. Each CDR3 is given with its conserved first and last residue. The D gene is left open where the match is weak. A row's size may be missing; if present it is once, few, many or a size class.

clone size,V gene,J gene,D gene,CDR3 DNA,CDR3 protein
few,TRBV5-1,TRBJ2-7,NA,TGCGCCAGCAGCTTTTCCACTCTATACGAGCAGTACTTC,CASSFSTLYEQYF
few,TRBV5-1,TRBJ2-1,TRBD2,TGCGCCAGCAGCTGGAGCGGGAGGCTTGACAATGAGCAGTTCTTC,CASSWSGRLDNEQFF
NA,TRBV18,TRBJ2-5,TRBD1,TGTGCCAGCTCAGGCAGGGGGCGTCAAGAGACCCAGTACTTC,CASSGRGRQETQYF
NA,TRBV11-3,TRBJ2-7,NA,TGTGCCAGCAGCCCTCGATCAGGGGTCCACGAGCAGTACTTC,CASSPRSGVHEQYF
NA,TRBV10-3,TRBJ2-2,NA,TGTGCCATCAGTGATTGGGGGAACACCGGGGAGCTGTTTTTT,CAISDWGNTGELFF
NA,TRBV5-6,TRBJ1-1,NA,TGTGCCAGCTTTGCAGTGGGGGGCCGCAGCACTGAAGCTTTCTTT,CASFAVGGRSTEAFF
many,TRBV12-3/TRBV12-4,TRBJ1-1,NA,TGTGCCAGCAGTTTAGGTCGTGGGGGTGGTGAAGCTTTCTTT,CASSLGRGGGEAFF
NA,TRBV20-1,TRBJ2-1,NA,TGCAGTGCTAGGGCTCTCGCATCCTACAATGAGCAGTTCTTC,CSARALASYNEQFF
NA,TRBV7-8,TRBJ2-3,TRBD2,TGTGCCAGCAGCTTGAGGGCGGCGGGAGGGCCATCAGATACGCAGTATTTT,CASSLRAAGGPSDTQYF
NA,TRBV20-1,TRBJ1-6,TRBD1,TGCAGTGCTAGAGTCCAGGGGGCGAGTTCACCCCTCCACTTT,CSARVQGASSPLHF
few,TRBV20-1,TRBJ1-1,NA,TGCAGTGCTAGGGAGGGGAGGACTGAAGCTTTCTTT,CSAREGRTEAFF
NA,TRBV5-1,TRBJ2-6,NA,TGCGCCAGCAGCATGGCCGAGGCGGGGGCCAACGTCCTGACTTTC,CASSMAEAGANVLTF
many,TRBV20-1,TRBJ1-5,NA,TGCAGTGCCCGAGGGGGTGAGGGAAGCAATCAGCCCCAGCATTTT,CSARGGEGSNQPQHF
few,TRBV4-2,TRBJ1-5,TRBD1,TGTGCCAGCAGCCAAGCAGGGGGAGCCAATCAGCCCCAGCATTTT,CASSQAGGANQPQHF
many,TRBV14,TRBJ1-1,NA,TGTGCCAGCAGCCAAGTATACACTGAAGCTTTCTTT,CASSQVYTEAFF
NA,TRBV5-1,TRBJ1-1,NA,TGCGCCAGCAGCCGGGAGGTGAATTCTGCTGAAGCTTTCTTT,CASSREVNSAEAFF
few,TRBV4-2,TRBJ1-4,TRBD1,TGTGCCAGCAGCTCACGACAGGGGAAAAATGAAAAACTGTTTTTT,CASSSRQGKNEKLFF